Sequencing of this T cell receptor (beta chain) was carried out in a study of T cells after yellow fever vaccination. Using its own MiXCR run on the 5' RACE reads, TCRdb lists one record per CDR3 protein. The profile shows under 100,000 distinct CDR3 sequences, around 5.8% of them singletons. This clonotype originated in a man aged 18-30 years who received the YFV17D yellow fever vaccine. This specimen consisted of CD8+ T cells sorted from PBMCs, obtained 10 days after the yellow fever booster vaccination.

CDR3 residues: CASSLLQGGFMETQYF. Here the CDR3 DNA reads TGTGCCAGCAGCTTGTTACAGGGAGGCTTTATGGAGACCCAGTACTTC. The chain links TRBV5-6 to TRBJ2-5; D may correspond to TRBD1 or TRBD2 (6 bases each). The V end lost 1 base, the J end lost 5 bases, and 18 bases lay between the germline ends. The CDR3 extends over 16 amino acids. Germline V gene sequence: CDR1 SGHDT, CDR2 YYEEEE.